This T cell receptor beta chain is from a study of blood T cells in healthy people across ages. Whole-study context: About one barcoded beta molecule per two T cells was captured by template switching.

Primers used in a second PCR of roughly 7 to 12 cycles were a sample-barcoded 5' primer and a J-beta primer mix. TCRdb passed the 5' RACE reads through MiXCR, listing each CDR3 protein once. The sample carries roughly 1,500,000 distinct CDR3 sequences, 30% to 35% recorded once. The ends were cut back, 5 bases at V and 4 bases at J, with 13 bases in the middle. CDR3 size: 14 residues. Every sample gave at least 5.5 micrograms of total RNA when it was extracted. Material for sequencing was blood. The chain links TRBV12-3 or TRBV12-4 to TRBJ2-3, with D possibly called TRBD1 or TRBD2 (5 bases each). This TCR was sampled from a woman younger than 45 in good health. The CDR3 spells CASSLGPWADTQYF. CDR3 DNA sequence: TGTGCCAGCAGTCTGGGACCATGGGCAGATACGCAGTATTTT.